One T cell receptor beta chain is described in this entry. What it binds is not known. The data belong to a study of cytomegalovirus exposure and HLA in healthy donors. Points from the study as a whole: Researchers reportedly found TCR beta sequences accurately predicted most subjects' HLA-A and HLA-B alleles. The sole available immune exposure information was CMV serostatus.

The PCR ran on 60 Vbeta and 13 Jbeta primers. The assay was immunoSEQ multiplex PCR, and TCRdb's table has in-frame clones only and misses some. The sample lists roughly 200,000 clones, around 88% occurring once. V was clipped by 4 bases and J by 6 bases, with 13 bases between them. This CDR3 has 13 residues. Germline values: CDR1 SGHNT, CDR2 YYREEE (reference sequence). The chain has TRBV5-4 and TRBJ1-2; D might be TRBD1 (6 bases). The TCR sequence derives from a man in his forties in good health and CMV-seropositive. The sequenced material came from PBMCs. This chain's CDR3 is CASSPTGMDGYTF. The CDR3 DNA sequence: TGTGCCAGCAGCCCGACAGGTATGGATGGCTACACCTTC.